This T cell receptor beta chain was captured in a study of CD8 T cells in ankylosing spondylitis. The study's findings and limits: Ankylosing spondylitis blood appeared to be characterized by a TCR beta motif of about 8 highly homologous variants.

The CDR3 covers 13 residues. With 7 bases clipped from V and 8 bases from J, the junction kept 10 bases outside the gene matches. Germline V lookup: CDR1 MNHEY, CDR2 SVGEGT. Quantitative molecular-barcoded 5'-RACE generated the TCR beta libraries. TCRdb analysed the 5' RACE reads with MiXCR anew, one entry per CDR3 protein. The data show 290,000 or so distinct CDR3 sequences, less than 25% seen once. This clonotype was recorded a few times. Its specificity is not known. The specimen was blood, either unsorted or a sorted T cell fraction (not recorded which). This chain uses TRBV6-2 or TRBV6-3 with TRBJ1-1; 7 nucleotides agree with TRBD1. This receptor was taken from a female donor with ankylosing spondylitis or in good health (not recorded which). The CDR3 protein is CASINSGTVEAFF. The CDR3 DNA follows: TGTGCCAGCATTAACTCTGGGACAGTCGAAGCTTTCTTT.